Reported below is one TCR beta chain. The source of the sample is a study of shared clonotypes between healthy human individuals. Study overall: Per-donor plates numbered three CD4 naive, three CD4 memory, two CD8 naive and one CD8 memory.

This CDR3 contains 19 residues. Germline V CDR1 and CDR2: KGHSH, LQKENI. The ends lost 5 bases at V and 0 bases at J; junction bases unmatched: 14. Clones were sequenced by immunoSEQ multiplex PCR, and TCRdb holds only the in-frame ones, with some missing. The data show roughly 1,600,000 clones, with about 98.5% seen just once and around 0.33% held by the top ten. This receptor was obtained from a man aged 30 to 45 in good health. Material: naive CD4+ T cells sorted from blood. Described subset: CD45RA+ positively selected. The chain couples TRBV18 to TRBJ2-7; 12 bases are shared with TRBD2. In DNA form, the CDR3 reads TGTGCCAGCTCATCCAGCCCGTCGGGACTAGCGGGTAACTCCTACGAGCAGTACTTC. Translating it yields CASSSSPSGLAGNSYEQYF. The complete variable domain, with remaining parts taken from reference TRBV18 and TRBJ2-7, reads NAGVMQNPRHLVRRRGQEARLRCSPMKGHSHVYWYRQLPEEGLKFMVYLQKENIIDESGMPKERFSAEFPKEGPSILRIQQVVRGDSAAYFCASSSSPSGLAGNSYEQYFGPGTRLTVT.